The present TCR beta chain was sequenced within a study of blood T cells in healthy people across ages. The authors ran a second PCR of about 6 to 12 cycles using a sample-barcoded 5' primer and a J-beta primer mix. Any given sample supplied a minimum of 2.5 million CDR3-containing paired-end reads. TCRdb called the 5' RACE reads again in MiXCR, with one record for every CDR3 protein. Of 700,000 to 850,000 distinct CDR3 sequences in the sample, roughly 34% are singletons; the top ten hold over 10%. At least ten counts were recorded for this clonotype. What it binds is unknown. The length of the CDR3 is 13 residues. V lost 6 bases to trimming and J lost 4 bases; unmatched junction nucleotides: 5. The study, taken as a whole, reports: There were more naive CD4+ cells and higher diversity in long-lived donors than in aged donors.

The sample consisted of blood. The clonotype comes from a young man in good health. This chain connects TRBV12-3 or TRBV12-4 to TRBJ1-2, with TRBD1 identical over 7 bases. This CDR3 is CASRNRGGYGYTF. CDR3 bases: TGTGCCAGCAGAAACAGGGGTGGCTATGGCTACACCTTC.